Below are 14 T cell receptor beta chains sequenced from a single sample in a study of blood T cell repertoires in COVID-19. This table comes from immunoSEQ multiplex PCR, and its TCRdb copy is limited to in-frame clones, with some not included. The data show 100,000 to 150,000 clones, 80% to 95% seen once. Sequencing input: peripheral blood. The receptors here all came from a man aged 45-65 years with COVID-19, enrolled during active disease.

V gene TRBV10-2 combines with J gene TRBJ2-5; TRBD1 aligns across 8 bases. The junction had 4 bases not matched to a gene; V was cut back by 3 bases and J by 7 bases. The germline gives CDR1 WSHSY, CDR2 SAAADI. This CDR3 is 13 amino acids long. CDR3 loop: CASSDRGQWTQYF. The CDR3 DNA is TGCGCCAGCAGTGACAGGGGGCAGTGGACCCAGTACTTC.

The CDR3 region has the DNA TGTGCCATCAGTGAGTCATTGCGGCCTAGCGGGCGATCCTCCTACGAGCAGTACTTC. Its translation is CAISESLRPSGRSSYEQYF. The chain combines TRBV10-3 with TRBJ2-7; 8 bases agree with TRBD2. The V gene end was trimmed by 0 bases and the J gene end by 0 bases; junction bases not matched to a gene: 13. Per the germline V gene, CDR1 is ENHRY and CDR2 is SYGVKD. CDR3 size: 19 residues.

The CDR3 coding sequence is TGTGCCAGCAGTGAGTACTCAAGCTCTGGGGCCAACGTCCTGACTTTC. It encodes CASSEYSSSGANVLTF. This sequence joins TRBV2 and TRBJ2-6, with D hard to call. V was shortened by 3 bases and J by 0 bases, with 9 bases between the two germline ends. CDR1 SNHLY and CDR2 FYNNEI come from the germline V gene. The CDR3 contains 16 residues.

The chain carries TRBV11-2 and TRBJ1-3, with TRBD1 matching 9 bases. The CDR3 is 15 residues long. Losses at the gene ends were 3 bases for V and 3 bases for J; bases not matched to a gene: 3. Germline V lookup: CDR1 SGHAT, CDR2 FQNNGV. The CDR3 region is CASSLGQGSGNTIYF. The CDR3 DNA is TGTGCCAGCAGCTTGGGACAGGGTAGTGGAAACACCATATATTTT.

The chain employs TRBV5-6 and TRBJ2-5; TRBD1 might be the D (6 bases). The V end was cut by 4 bases, the J end by 5 bases, with 15 bases between. CDR3 length equals 14 residues. From germline, CDR1 is SGHDT and CDR2 YYEEEE. The CDR3 reads CASSQGSSSETQYF. Here the CDR3 DNA reads TGTGCCAGCAGCCAGGGGTCTAGTTCCGAGACCCAGTACTTC.

The V call is TRBV12-5, the J call TRBJ2-2, with 14 bases matching TRBD2. The CDR3 runs to 18 residues. Germline values: CDR1 LGHNT, CDR2 FRNRAP. V shed 3 bases and J 2 bases; nucleotides not matched to a gene: 5. CDR3 protein: CASGFGLAGGRNTGELFF. CDR3 nucleotide sequence: TGTGCTAGTGGTTTCGGACTAGCGGGAGGTCGAAACACCGGGGAGCTGTTTTTT. Looking up the rest from reference TRBV12-5 and TRBJ2-2 gives the full variable domain: DARVTQTPRHKVTEMGQEVTMRCQPILGHNTVFWYRQTMMQGLELLAYFRNRAPLDDSGMPKDRFSAEMPDATLATLKIQPSEPRDSAVYFCASGFGLAGGRNTGELFFGEGSRLTVL.

The V call is TRBV11-3, the J call TRBJ2-3; TRBD2 is a possible D gene (6 bases). This CDR3 has 14 amino acids. Germline CDR1 and CDR2: SGHNT and YENEEA. V lost 1 base and J lost 5, with 10 bases in between. The CDR3 DNA follows: TGTGCCAGCAGCTTAGGGCAGGGAGGAGATACGCAGTATTTT. This gives the protein CASSLGQGGDTQYF.

Here the CDR3 reads CASSPALDIEQFF. Written as DNA, the CDR3 is TGCGCCAGCAGCCCCGCTTTAGATATTGAGCAGTTCTTC. The chain uses TRBV5-1 and TRBJ2-1; D unclear. Germline V gives CDR1 SGHRS, CDR2 YFSETQ. This CDR3 has 13 amino acids. With 4 bases removed from V and 9 bases from J, the gap between germline ends came to 14 bases.

The rearrangement links TRBV3-1 (or the pseudogene TRBV3-2) to TRBJ2-1, with TRBD2 as a possible D gene (7 bases). Trimming stripped 0 bases from V and 4 bases from J, with 10 bases between. The germline gives CDR1 LGHDT, CDR2 YNNKEL (reference sequence). The length of the CDR3 is 15 residues. CDR3 in amino acids: CASSQEGGGYNEQFF. The CDR3 DNA sequence: TGTGCCAGCAGCCAAGAAGGGGGGGGATACAATGAGCAGTTCTTC.

This chain connects TRBV9 to TRBJ2-1; D not resolved. From germline, CDR1 is SGDLS and CDR2 YYNGEE. CDR3 length: 15 amino acids. V was trimmed by 6 bases and J by 7 bases, leaving 20 bases between them. CDR3 sequence: CASTLSGGDSNEQFF. The CDR3 nucleotides are TGTGCCAGCACCCTATCTGGCGGCGATTCTAATGAGCAGTTCTTC. The full variable domain, with the rest looked up from reference TRBV9 and TRBJ2-1, is DSGVTQTPKHLITATGQRVTLRCSPRSGDLSVYWYQQSLDQGLQFLIQYYNGEERAKGNILERFSAQQFPDLHSELNLSSLELGDSALYFCASTLSGGDSNEQFFGPGTRLTVL.

The chain couples TRBV6-5 to TRBJ1-6; 7 nucleotides match TRBD1. Losses at the gene ends were 8 bases for V and 5 bases for J; bases not matched to a gene: 6. Germline lookup yields CDR1 MNHEY and CDR2 SVGAGI. The CDR3 has 14 amino acids. CDR3 amino acids: CASREGANNSPLHF. CDR3 coding DNA: TGTGCCAGCCGGGAGGGGGCCAATAATTCACCCCTCCACTTT.

The chain uses TRBV29-1 and TRBJ1-2; no clear D gene. This CDR3 is 11 amino acids long. In germline, CDR1 is SQVTM, CDR2 ANQGSEA. V was cut by 4 bases and J by 4 bases, with 7 bases left in between. The DNA of the CDR3 is TGCAGCGTTGGGGCTTCCTATGGCTACACCTTC. Translated, it gives CSVGASYGYTF. Drawing the rest from reference TRBV29-1 and TRBJ1-2, the complete variable domain is SAVISQKPSRDICQRGTSLTIQCQVDSQVTMMFWYRQQPGQSLTLIATANQGSEATYESGFVIDKFPISRPNLTFSTLTVSNMSPEDSSIYLCSVGASYGYTFGSGTRLTVV.

This clone was seen only once. The chain combines TRBV5-1 with TRBJ2-1; D is ambiguous. CDR1 SGHRS and CDR2 YFSETQ come from the germline V gene. There are 16 residues in the CDR3. V was clipped by 4 bases and J by 2 bases, with 16 bases between them. CDR3 sequence: CASSRSRGQPYNEQFF. The CDR3 DNA reads TGCGCCAGCAGCCGTTCTCGAGGTCAGCCCTACAATGAGCAGTTCTTC.

The rearrangement uses TRBV6-2 or TRBV6-3 and TRBJ2-6, with no clear D. The CDR3 sequence is 15 residues long. Germline CDR1 reads MNHEY; CDR2 reads SVGEGT. Trimming removed 4 bases at V and 0 bases at J, with 7 bases between. CDR3 region: CASSFRDSGANVLTF. The CDR3 nucleotides read TGTGCCAGCAGTTTTCGAGACTCTGGGGCCAACGTCCTGACTTTC.